The present entry profiles one T cell receptor (beta chain) with its context. Its specificity is unknown. A single record per CDR3 protein comes from TCRdb applying MiXCR to the RT-PCR reads. The sample has about 500,000 distinct CDR3 sequences, 16% seen once; the top ten hold about 3%. This sample is drawn from a study of response to subunit inactivated influenza vaccine. Regarding the study as a whole: Authors suggested each seasonal influenza vaccination recruits few new T cells.

The CDR3 is 14 amino acids. This sequence originates from a man aged 50-75 years who received an inactivated influenza vaccine. V usage is TRBV21-1 and J usage is TRBJ2-7. TRBV21-1 corresponds to a pseudogene. The material was CD4+ T cells sorted from PBMCs, obtained around 25 months after vaccination. The CDR3 coding sequence is TGTGCCAGCAGCAAAGCTCGCCGCCGAAACGAGCAGTACTTC. Translating gives CASSKARRRNEQYF.